This is a list of T cell receptor beta chains from one sample in a study of blood T cell repertoires in COVID-19. Measured with immunoSEQ multiplex PCR; TCRdb has only the in-frame clones, and not every one. The repertoire includes over 150,000 clones, around 85% of them detected once, and approximately 1.1% sits in the top ten. The sample taken for sequencing was peripheral blood. These receptors all come from a young man with acute or convalescent COVID-19. CDR3s include the opening cysteine and the closing phenylalanine or tryptophan.

v_gene	CDR3aa
TRBV10-1	CASRGTSGTQETQYF
TRBV2	CASMGGNPPSTSYEQYF
TRBV7-9	CASSLGSGQPQHF
TRBV28	CATAPGHLSGNTIYF
TRBV27	CASSFLNQPQHF
TRBV10-2	CASSWTAYNEQFF
TRBV6-5	CASSYWGRGNTEAFF
TRBV2	CASLRDRGATNEKLFF
TRBV5-6	CASSLGQYSYEQYF
TRBV9	CASSVQISNYGYTF
TRBV24-1	CATSDPGTGKTGELFF